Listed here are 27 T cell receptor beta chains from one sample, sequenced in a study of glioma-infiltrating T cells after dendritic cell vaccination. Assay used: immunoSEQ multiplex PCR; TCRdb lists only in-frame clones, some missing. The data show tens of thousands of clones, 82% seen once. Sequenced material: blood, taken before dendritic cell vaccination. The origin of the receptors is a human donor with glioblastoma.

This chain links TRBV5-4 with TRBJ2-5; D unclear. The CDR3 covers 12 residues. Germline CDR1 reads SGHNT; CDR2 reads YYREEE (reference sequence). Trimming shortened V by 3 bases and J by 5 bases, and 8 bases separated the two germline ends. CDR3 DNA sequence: TGTGCCAGCAGCTCCCCCGGGGAGACCCAGTACTTC. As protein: CASSSPGETQYF.

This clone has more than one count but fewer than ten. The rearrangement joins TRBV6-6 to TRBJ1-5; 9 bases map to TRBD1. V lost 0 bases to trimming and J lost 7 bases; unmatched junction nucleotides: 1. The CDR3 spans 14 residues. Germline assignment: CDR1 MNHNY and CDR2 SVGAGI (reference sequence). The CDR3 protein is CASSYSGTGQPQHF. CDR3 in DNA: TGTGCCAGCAGTTACTCGGGGACAGGGCAGCCCCAGCATTTT.

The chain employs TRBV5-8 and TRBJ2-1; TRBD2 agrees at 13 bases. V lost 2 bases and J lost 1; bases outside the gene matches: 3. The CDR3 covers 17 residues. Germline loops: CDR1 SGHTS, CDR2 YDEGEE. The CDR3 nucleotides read TGTGCCAGCAGCTTCGGACTAGCGGGAGTGTCCTACAATGAGCAGTTCTTC. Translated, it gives CASSFGLAGVSYNEQFF.

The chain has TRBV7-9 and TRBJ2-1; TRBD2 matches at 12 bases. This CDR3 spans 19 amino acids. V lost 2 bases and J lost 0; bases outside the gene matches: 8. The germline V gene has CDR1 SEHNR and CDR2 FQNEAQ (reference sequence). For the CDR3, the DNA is TGTGCCAGCAGCTTATCCCCACTACTAGCGGGGGGCTCCTACAATGAGCAGTTCTTC. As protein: CASSLSPLLAGGSYNEQFF.

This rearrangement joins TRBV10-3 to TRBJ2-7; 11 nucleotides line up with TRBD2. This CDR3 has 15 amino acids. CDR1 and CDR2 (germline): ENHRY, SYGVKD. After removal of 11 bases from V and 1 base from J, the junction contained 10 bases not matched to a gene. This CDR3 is CAVQPGLADSYEQYF. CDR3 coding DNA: TGTGCCGTACAGCCGGGACTAGCGGATTCCTACGAGCAGTACTTC.

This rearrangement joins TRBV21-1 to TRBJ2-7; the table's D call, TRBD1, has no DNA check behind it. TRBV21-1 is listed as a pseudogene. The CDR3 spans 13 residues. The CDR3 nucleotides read TGTGCCAGCAGCCCACCAGGGGAATACGAGCAGTACTTC. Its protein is CASSPPGEYEQYF.

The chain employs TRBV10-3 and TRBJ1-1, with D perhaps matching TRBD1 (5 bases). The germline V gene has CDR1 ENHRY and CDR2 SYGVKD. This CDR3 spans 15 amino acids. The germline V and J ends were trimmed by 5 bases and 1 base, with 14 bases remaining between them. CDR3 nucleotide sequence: TGTGCCATCAGTCGGGGGGAGGGAGGGAACACTGAAGCTTTCTTT. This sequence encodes CAISRGEGGNTEAFF.

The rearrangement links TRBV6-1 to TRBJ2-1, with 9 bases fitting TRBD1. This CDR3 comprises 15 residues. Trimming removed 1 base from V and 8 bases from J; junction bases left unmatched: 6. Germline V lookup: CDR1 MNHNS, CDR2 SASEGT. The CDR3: CASSEGGQGQDEQFF. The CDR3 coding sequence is TGTGCCAGCAGTGAAGGCGGACAGGGGCAGGATGAGCAGTTCTTC.

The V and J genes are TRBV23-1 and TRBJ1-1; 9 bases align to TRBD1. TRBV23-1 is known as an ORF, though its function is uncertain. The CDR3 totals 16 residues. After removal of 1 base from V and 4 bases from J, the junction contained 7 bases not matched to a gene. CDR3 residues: CASSQFKQGAGTEAFF. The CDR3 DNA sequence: TGCGCCAGCAGTCAATTCAAACAGGGGGCAGGCACTGAAGCTTTCTTT.

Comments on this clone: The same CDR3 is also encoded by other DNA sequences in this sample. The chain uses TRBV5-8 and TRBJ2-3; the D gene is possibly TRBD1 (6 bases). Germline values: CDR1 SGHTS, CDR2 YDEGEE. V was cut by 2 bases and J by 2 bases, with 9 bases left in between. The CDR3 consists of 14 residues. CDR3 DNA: TGTGCCAGCAGCTTAGGACAGAACACAGATACGCAGTATTTT. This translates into CASSLGQNTDTQYF.

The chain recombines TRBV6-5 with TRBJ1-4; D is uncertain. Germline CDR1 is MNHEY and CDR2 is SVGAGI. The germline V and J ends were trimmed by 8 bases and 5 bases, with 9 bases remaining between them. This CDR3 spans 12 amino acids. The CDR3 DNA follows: TGTGCCAGCCATGGGCCAAATGAAAAACTGTTTTTT. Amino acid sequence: CASHGPNEKLFF.

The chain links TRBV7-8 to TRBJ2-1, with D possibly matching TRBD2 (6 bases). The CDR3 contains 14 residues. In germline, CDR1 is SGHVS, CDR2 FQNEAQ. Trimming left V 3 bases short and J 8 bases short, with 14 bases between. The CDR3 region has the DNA TGTGCCAGCAGCTTGCCAGGAGGGCAACATGAGCAGTTCTTC. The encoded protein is CASSLPGGQHEQFF.

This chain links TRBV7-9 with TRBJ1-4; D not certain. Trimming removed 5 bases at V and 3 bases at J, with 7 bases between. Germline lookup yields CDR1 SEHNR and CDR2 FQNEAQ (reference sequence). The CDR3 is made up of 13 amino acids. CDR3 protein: CASSPPANEKLFF. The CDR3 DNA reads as TGTGCCAGCAGCCCACCGGCTAATGAAAAACTGTTTTTT.

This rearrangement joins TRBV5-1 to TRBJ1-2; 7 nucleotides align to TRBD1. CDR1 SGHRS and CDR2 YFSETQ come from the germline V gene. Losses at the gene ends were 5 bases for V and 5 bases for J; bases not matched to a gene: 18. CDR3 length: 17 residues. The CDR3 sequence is CASRKTPSQGGDYGYTF. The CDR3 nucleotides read TGCGCCAGCAGAAAGACCCCCTCCCAAGGGGGCGATTATGGCTACACCTTC.

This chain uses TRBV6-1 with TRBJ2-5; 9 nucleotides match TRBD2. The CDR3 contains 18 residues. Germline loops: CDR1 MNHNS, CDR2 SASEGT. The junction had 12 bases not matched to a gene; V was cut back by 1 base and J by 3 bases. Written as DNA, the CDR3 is TGTGCCAGCAGTGAAGACGCGGGGGGGGGTAGGGTAAAAGAGACCCAGTACTTC. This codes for CASSEDAGGGRVKETQYF.

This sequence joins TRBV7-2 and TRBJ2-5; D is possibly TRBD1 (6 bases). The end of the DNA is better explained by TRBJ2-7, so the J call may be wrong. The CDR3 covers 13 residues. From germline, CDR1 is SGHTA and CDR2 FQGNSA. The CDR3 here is CASSFKQGYEQYF. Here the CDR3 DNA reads TGTGCCAGCAGCTTTAAACAGGGTTACGAGCAGTACTTC.

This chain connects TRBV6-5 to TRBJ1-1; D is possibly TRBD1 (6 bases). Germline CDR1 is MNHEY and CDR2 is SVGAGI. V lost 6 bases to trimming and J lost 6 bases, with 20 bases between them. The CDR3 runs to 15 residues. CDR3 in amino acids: CASSRGQLKRSEAFF. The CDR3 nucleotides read TGTGCCAGCAGCCGCGGACAGTTGAAAAGGTCTGAAGCTTTCTTT.

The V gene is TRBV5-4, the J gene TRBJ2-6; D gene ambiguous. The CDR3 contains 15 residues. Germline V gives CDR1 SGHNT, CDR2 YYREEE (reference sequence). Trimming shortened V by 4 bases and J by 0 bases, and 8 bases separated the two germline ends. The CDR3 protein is CASSPLASGANVLTF. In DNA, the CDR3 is TGTGCCAGCAGCCCCCTGGCCTCTGGGGCCAACGTCCTGACTTTC.

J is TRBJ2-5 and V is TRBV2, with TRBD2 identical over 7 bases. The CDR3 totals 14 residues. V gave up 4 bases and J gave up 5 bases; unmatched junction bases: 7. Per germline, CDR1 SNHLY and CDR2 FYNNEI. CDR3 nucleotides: TGTGCCAGCAGTGTTCAGGGAGGGGTTGAGACCCAGTACTTC. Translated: CASSVQGGVETQYF.

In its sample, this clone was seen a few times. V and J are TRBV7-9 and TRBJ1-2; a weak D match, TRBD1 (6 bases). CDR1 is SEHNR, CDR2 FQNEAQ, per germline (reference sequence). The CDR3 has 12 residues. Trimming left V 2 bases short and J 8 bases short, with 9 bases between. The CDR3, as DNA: TGTGCCAGCAGCTTATCAGGGGTCGGCTACACCTTC. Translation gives CASSLSGVGYTF.

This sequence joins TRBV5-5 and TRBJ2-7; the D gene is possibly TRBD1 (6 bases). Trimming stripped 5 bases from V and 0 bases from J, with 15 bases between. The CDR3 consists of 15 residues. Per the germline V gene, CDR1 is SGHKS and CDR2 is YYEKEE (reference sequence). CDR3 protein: CASRLSQDSSYEQYF. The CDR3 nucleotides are TGTGCCAGCAGACTTTCGCAGGACAGCTCCTACGAGCAGTACTTC. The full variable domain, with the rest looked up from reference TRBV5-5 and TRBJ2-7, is DAGVTQSPTHLIKTRGQQVTLRCSPISGHKSVSWYQQVLGQGPQFIFQYYEKEERGRGNFPDRFSARQFPNYSSELNVNALLLGDSALYLCASRLSQDSSYEQYFGPGTRLTVT.

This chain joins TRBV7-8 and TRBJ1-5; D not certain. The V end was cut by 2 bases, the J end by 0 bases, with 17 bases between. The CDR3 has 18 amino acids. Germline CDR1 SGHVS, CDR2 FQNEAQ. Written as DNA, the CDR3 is TGTGCCAGCAGCTTACCTTCCGCGTCCGCTTATAGCAATCAGCCCCAGCATTTT. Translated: CASSLPSASAYSNQPQHF. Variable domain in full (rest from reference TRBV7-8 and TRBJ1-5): GAGVSQSPRYKVAKRGQDVALRCDPISGHVSLFWYQQALGQGPEFLTYFQNEAQLDKSGLPSDRFFAERPEGSVSTLKIQRTQQEDSAVYLCASSLPSASAYSNQPQHFGDGTRLSIL.

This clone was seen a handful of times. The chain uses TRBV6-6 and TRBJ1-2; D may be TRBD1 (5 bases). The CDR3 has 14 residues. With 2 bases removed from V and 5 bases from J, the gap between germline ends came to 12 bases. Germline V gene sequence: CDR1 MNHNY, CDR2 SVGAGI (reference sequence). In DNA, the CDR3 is TGTGCCAGCAGTTACGGGGAGGGGCGATATGGCTACACCTTC. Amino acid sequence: CASSYGEGRYGYTF.

The CDR3 reads CASSLPASSNQPQHF. The CDR3 DNA is TGTGCCAGCAGTTTACCTGCAAGCAGCAATCAGCCCCAGCATTTT. The V gene is TRBV28, the J gene TRBJ1-5; D call uncertain. CDR1 is MDHEN and CDR2 is SYDVKM in the germline V gene. This CDR3 has 15 residues. The V and J ends lost 2 bases and 1 base respectively, with 9 bases between them.

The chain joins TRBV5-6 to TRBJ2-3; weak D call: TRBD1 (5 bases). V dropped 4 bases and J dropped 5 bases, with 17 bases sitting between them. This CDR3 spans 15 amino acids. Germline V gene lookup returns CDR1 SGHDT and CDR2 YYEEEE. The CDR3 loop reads CASSPLQGFQDTQYF. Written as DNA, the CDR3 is TGTGCCAGCAGCCCCCTCCAGGGTTTCCAAGATACGCAGTATTTT.

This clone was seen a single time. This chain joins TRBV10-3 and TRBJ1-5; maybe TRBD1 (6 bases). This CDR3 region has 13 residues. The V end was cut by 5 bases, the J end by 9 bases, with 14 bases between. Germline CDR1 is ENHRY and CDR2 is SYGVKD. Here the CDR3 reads CAISNRVERPQHF. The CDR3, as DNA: TGTGCCATCAGTAACAGGGTCGAGCGGCCCCAGCATTTT.

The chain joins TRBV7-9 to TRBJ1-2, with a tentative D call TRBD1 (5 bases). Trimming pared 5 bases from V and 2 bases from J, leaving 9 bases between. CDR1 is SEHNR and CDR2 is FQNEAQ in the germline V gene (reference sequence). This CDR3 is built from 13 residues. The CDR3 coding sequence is TGTGCCAGCAGCCGCGGGGCGAACTATGGCTACACCTTC. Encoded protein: CASSRGANYGYTF. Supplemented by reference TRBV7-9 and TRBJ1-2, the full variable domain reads DTGVSQNPRHKITKRGQNVTFRCDPISEHNRLYWYRQTLGQGPEFLTYFQNEAQLEKSRLLSDRFSAERPKGSFSTLEIQRTEQGDSAMYLCASSRGANYGYTFGSGTRLTVV.